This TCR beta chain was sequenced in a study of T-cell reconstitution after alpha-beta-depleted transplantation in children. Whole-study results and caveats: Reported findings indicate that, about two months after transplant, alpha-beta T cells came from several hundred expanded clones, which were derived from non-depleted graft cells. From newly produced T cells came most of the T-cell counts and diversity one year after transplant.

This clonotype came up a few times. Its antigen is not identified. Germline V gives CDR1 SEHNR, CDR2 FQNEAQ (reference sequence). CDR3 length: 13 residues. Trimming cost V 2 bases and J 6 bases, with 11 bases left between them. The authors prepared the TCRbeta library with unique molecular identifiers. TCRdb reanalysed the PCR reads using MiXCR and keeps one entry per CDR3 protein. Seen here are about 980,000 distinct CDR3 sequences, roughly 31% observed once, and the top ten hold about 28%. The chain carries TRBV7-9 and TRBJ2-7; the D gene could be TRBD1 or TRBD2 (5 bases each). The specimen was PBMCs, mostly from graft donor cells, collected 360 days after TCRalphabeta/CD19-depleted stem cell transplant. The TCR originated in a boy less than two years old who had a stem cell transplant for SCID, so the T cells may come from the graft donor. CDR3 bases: TGTGCCAGCAGCTTACCCGGGGCAGTCGAGCAGTACTTC. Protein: CASSLPGAVEQYF.